This T cell receptor beta chain appears in the sequencing data of a study of shared clonotypes between healthy human individuals (dated by TCRdb to the early 2020s). Describing the broader study: A few men and a couple of women, aged 18 to 49 years, made up the cohort. Blood TCR repertoires of five healthy adults were deeply sequenced to estimate repertoire size and the extent of clonotype sharing between individuals. Leukapheresis yielded between about 0.94 and 9 billion PBMCs per donor. For each donor, three plates each were used for CD4 naive and CD4 memory, two plates were used for CD8 naive, and one plate was used for CD8 memory. Different laboratories and diverse techniques were used to prepare libraries and sequence TCR repertoires, to increase sequencing depth and limit assay-specific biases.

CDR1 and CDR2, looked up from the germline V gene (reference sequence), are GTSNPN and SVGIG. The CDR3 runs 13 amino acids, cysteine and phenylalanine included. Left in the record is the CDR3 DNA by itself, 39 bases read in frame from the first base. V lost 2 bases and J lost 6 bases; the stretch between them is 10 bases long. Summary of the overall study and its limitations: Sharing across a few donors was observed for approximately 5% of naive CD4, 3% to 3.5% of naive CD8, 2.3% of memory CD4, and roughly 0.4% of memory CD8 clonotypes. Higher generation probabilities were observed for clonotypes shared by all four sorted-subset donors than for non-shared clonotypes. The small number of donors limited the genetic and exposure-history diversity represented. Based on pairwise subsampling, the degree of clonotype sharing among donors was expected to be affected by sequencing depth. Sampling was restricted to blood, and TCR repertoires in tissues likely differ from the TCR repertoires found in blood. Rarefaction of sorted-subset datasets indicated incomplete sequencing despite the large sequencing depth. Naive subsets generally had larger estimated clonotype richness than memory subsets.

Concerning this clone itself: This clone's antigen is unknown. No much larger clone is present one base from it, and per-base qualities are unavailable.

Using the deep immunoSEQ assay, multiplex PCR amplified TCR CDR3 regions from genomic DNA. Extracted genomic DNA from each cell subset was spread evenly across all wells of several immunoSEQ 96-well plates, with each plate serving as a replicate. Each replicate PCR for sorted subsets received about 210 ng genomic DNA, equal to about 29,000 T cell genomes. Purified libraries were quantified with a Qubit 3.0 fluorometer, sized on a Bioanalyzer 2100, and re-quantified with the KAPA Library Quantification kit. Each immunoSEQ 96-well plate was sequenced on its own single-read 150-cycle Illumina NextSeq 550 flow cell. As for the original processing: Because only junctional sequences without quality scores were contained in the immunoSEQ output, filtering matching that applied to full-length reads could not be performed. Sequences were annotated with PyIR, a Python wrapper for IgBLAST v1.9, using IMGT germline references to assign V/J genes and CDR3. Reads were filtered out if the reads had weak V/J assignments (E-value above 1e-6), no CDR3, stop codons, out-of-frame junctions, or ambiguous translated residues. V3J clonotypes were defined by identical inferred V gene, J gene, and CDR3 amino acid sequence. To compute the percentage overlap between repertoires, the number of shared unique clonotypes was divided by the size of the smaller repertoire. Richness of each repertoire was evaluated using RTK rarefaction, the Chao1 estimator, and Recon v2.1 estimates of unobserved clonotypes. OLGA was used to compute generation probabilities for all TCRbeta clonotypes that the gDNA method yielded from several donors. TCRdb holds this immuneACCESS table with in-frame rearrangements only. Some clones are missing; in checked studies, unresolved V genes explain under half, and the rest has no known cause. The DNA was the basis for D and trimming; V, J and clone size are from that table. The sample table contains roughly 2 million clones; only one count was recorded for approximately 95% of them. The ten largest clones add up to around 0.13% of the sample.

The donors were healthy, HIV-negative adults with no recently reported acute infections or vaccinations. Every donor was a Caucasian adult residing in Nashville, Tennessee, USA. CD4+ T cells were enriched by magnetic negative selection, after which naive cells were positively selected on CD45RA and the negative fraction was taken as the memory subset. Blood was obtained by leukapheresis, after which PBMCs were separated by Ficoll-Histopaque density gradient centrifugation and cryopreserved in liquid nitrogen vapor phase. Purity and quantity of every magnetically sorted T cell population were checked by analytical flow cytometry. From each sorted fraction, genomic DNA was isolated and quantified by UV absorbance on a Nanodrop 2000c.

This TCR was sampled from a man aged 18 to 29 in good health. The source material was naive CD4+ T cells sorted from blood. This sample's cell subset or site label indicates: CD45RA+ positively selected. Recombination joined TRBV30 with TRBJ1-4; the D gene assignment is ambiguous. CDR3 region: CAWSRGVDEKLFF. The nucleotide sequence is TGTGCCTGGAGTCGAGGTGTTGATGAAAAACTGTTTTTT.